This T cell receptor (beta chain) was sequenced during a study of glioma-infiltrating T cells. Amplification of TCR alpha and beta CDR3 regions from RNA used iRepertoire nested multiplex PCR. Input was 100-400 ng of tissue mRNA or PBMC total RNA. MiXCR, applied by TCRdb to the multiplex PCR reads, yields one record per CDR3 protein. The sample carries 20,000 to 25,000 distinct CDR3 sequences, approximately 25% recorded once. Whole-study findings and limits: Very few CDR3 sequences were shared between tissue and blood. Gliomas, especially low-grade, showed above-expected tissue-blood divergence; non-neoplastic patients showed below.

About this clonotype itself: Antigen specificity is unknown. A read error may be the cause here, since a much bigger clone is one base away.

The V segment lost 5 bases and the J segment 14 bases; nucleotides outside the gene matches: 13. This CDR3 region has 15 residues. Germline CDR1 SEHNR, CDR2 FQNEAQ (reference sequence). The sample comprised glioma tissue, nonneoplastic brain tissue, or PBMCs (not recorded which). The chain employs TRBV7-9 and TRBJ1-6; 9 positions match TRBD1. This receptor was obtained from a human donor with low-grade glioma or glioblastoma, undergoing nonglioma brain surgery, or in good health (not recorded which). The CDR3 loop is CASSVETGGRRALHF. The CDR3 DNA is TGTGCCAGCAGCGTAGAGACAGGGGGTCGCCGGGCCCTCCACTTT.